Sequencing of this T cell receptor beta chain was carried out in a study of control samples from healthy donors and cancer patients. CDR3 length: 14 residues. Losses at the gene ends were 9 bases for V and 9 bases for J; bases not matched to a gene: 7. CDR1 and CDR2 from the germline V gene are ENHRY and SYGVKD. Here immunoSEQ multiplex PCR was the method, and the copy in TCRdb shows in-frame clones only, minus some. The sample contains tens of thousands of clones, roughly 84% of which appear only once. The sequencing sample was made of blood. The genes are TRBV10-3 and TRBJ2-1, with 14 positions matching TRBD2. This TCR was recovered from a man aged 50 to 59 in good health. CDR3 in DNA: TGTGCCATTCCTCAAGGACTAGCGGGAGGTGAGCAGTTCTTC. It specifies CAIPQGLAGGEQFF.